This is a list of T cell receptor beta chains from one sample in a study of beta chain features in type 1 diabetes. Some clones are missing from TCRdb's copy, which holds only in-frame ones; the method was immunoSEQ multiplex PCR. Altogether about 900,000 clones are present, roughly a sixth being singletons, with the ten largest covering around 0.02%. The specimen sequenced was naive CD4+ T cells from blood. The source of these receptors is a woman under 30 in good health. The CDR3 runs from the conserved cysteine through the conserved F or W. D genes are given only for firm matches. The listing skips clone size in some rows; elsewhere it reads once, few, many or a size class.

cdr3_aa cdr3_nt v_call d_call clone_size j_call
CASSSRSYEQYF TGTGCCAGCAGCTCCCGAAGTTACGAGCAGTACTTC TRBV14 NA NA TRBJ2-7
CASSYSRLAGDTQYF TGTGCCAGCAGTTATAGCCGGCTAGCTGGGGATACGCAGTATTTT TRBV6-5 NA once TRBJ2-3
CASSTRVSSYNEQFF TGTGCCAGCAGTACCAGGGTAAGCTCCTACAATGAGCAGTTCTTC TRBV6-6 NA few TRBJ2-1
CASSTDRGDEKLFF TGTGCCAGTAGTACAGACAGGGGCGATGAAAAACTGTTTTTT TRBV19 TRBD1 NA TRBJ1-4
CASSLGVAGLETQYF TGTGCCAGCAGTTTAGGAGTAGCGGGACTAGAGACCCAGTACTTC TRBV28 TRBD2 few TRBJ2-5
CSVEGTGNEKLFF TGCAGCGTTGAGGGGACAGGGAATGAAAAACTGTTTTTT TRBV29-1 TRBD1 few TRBJ1-4
CSVSSGRYEQYF TGCAGCGTCTCTAGCGGGAGGTACGAGCAGTACTTC TRBV29-1 TRBD2 NA TRBJ2-7
CASSGPNQPQHF TGTGCCAGCAGTGGGCCGAATCAGCCCCAGCATTTT TRBV2 NA NA TRBJ1-5
CASSLRAGGSSIDEQYF TGCGCCAGCAGCCTAAGGGCGGGCGGGAGTTCGATTGACGAGCAGTACTTC TRBV5-1 TRBD2 NA TRBJ2-7
CASSLALGLRGEKLFF TGTGCCAGCAGCTTAGCGCTGGGGTTAAGGGGAGAAAAACTGTTTTTT TRBV7-9 NA few TRBJ1-4
CASTPWGGAMNTEAFF TGTGCCAGCACTCCATGGGGGGGGGCCATGAACACTGAAGCTTTCTTT TRBV2 NA few TRBJ1-1
CASMAIRGKNNEQFF TGCGCCAGCATGGCTATCCGGGGCAAGAACAATGAGCAGTTCTTC TRBV5-1 NA NA TRBJ2-1
CASSLGRGTGTF TGTGCCAGCAGCTTAGGGCGTGGGACGGGGACCTTC TRBV7-9 NA NA TRBJ1-2
CASSSKARGNEQFF TGTGCCAGCAGCTCCAAGGCGAGGGGCAATGAGCAGTTCTTC TRBV7-9 NA NA TRBJ2-1
CASSALPSGSTTGELFF TGTGCCAGCAGCGCCCTCCCTAGCGGGAGTACCACCGGGGAGCTGTTTTTT TRBV9 TRBD2 once TRBJ2-2
CARTGTNTGELFF TGTGCCAGGACAGGGACGAACACCGGGGAGCTGTTTTTT TRBV27 TRBD1 NA TRBJ2-2
CASSRGALQYF TGTGCCAGCAGCAGAGGGGCCCTCCAGTACTTC TRBV7-2 NA NA TRBJ2-5
CAINTGGDNEQFF TGTGCCATCAACACCGGGGGAGACAATGAGCAGTTCTTC TRBV6-5 NA few TRBJ2-1
CASSPRTNTGELFF TGTGCCAGCAGCCCTCGAACGAACACCGGGGAGCTGTTTTTT TRBV9 NA NA TRBJ2-2
CASSLQGQGGYGYTF TGTGCCAGCAGTTTACAAGGACAGGGCGGCTATGGCTACACCTTC TRBV6-6 TRBD1 NA TRBJ1-2
CASSQDPGREAFF TGCGCCAGCAGCCAAGATCCTGGGCGGGAAGCTTTCTTT TRBV4-3 NA NA TRBJ1-1
CASSISLRTGRTYEQYF TGTGCCAGTAGTATTTCTTTGAGGACAGGGAGAACCTACGAGCAGTACTTC TRBV19 TRBD1 NA TRBJ2-7
CASSWATGGQETQYF TGTGCCAGCAGTTGGGCTACAGGGGGCCAAGAGACCCAGTACTTC TRBV6-6 TRBD1 few TRBJ2-5
CASSSVVTGELFF TGTGCCAGCAGCTCTGTTGTCACCGGGGAGCTGTTTTTT TRBV7-2 NA NA TRBJ2-2
CASSWGPSTDTQYF TGTGCCAGCAGTTGGGGACCGAGCACAGATACGCAGTATTTT TRBV25-1 NA few TRBJ2-3
CASSLRTAPQYEQYF TGTGCCAGTAGTCTACGGACAGCTCCCCAATACGAGCAGTACTTC TRBV19 NA few TRBJ2-7
CASSPLNLGSNYGYTF TGTGCCAGCTCACCCCTAAATCTTGGGAGTAACTATGGCTACACCTTC TRBV18 NA NA TRBJ1-2
CASSQLGVGRQHF TGCGCCAGCAGCCAATTGGGGGTGGGGAGACAGCATTTT TRBV4-1 NA NA TRBJ1-5
CASSLDGTDGQPQHF TGCGCCAGCAGCTTGGACGGGACAGACGGGCAGCCCCAGCATTTT TRBV5-1 TRBD1 few TRBJ1-5
CASSTNRLGQAGAFF TGTGCCAGCTCAACGAACCGCCTGGGGCAAGCTGGAGCTTTCTTT TRBV18 NA NA TRBJ1-1
CASTRPGTGYNEQFF TGTGCCAGCACCCGCCCCGGGACAGGCTACAATGAGCAGTTCTTC TRBV6-5 TRBD1 NA TRBJ2-1
CASRKTGGPDTQYF TGTGCCAGCAGGAAAACAGGGGGGCCAGATACGCAGTATTTT TRBV7-2 TRBD1 NA TRBJ2-3
CASRYTDTQYF TGCGCCAGCAGGTACACAGATACGCAGTATTTT TRBV5-1 NA NA TRBJ2-3
CASSPIDGRGEETQYF TGCGCCAGCAGCCCCATAGACGGACGAGGGGAAGAGACCCAGTACTTC TRBV5-1 NA few TRBJ2-5
CASTTGLAGAETQYF TGTGCCAGCACTACCGGACTAGCGGGAGCGGAGACCCAGTACTTC TRBV6-5 TRBD2 NA TRBJ2-5
CASSRTRYTGELFF TGTGCCAGCAGCCGGACTAGATACACCGGGGAGCTGTTTTTT TRBV4-2 TRBD2 NA TRBJ2-2
CASSPGVVNQPQHF TGTGCCAGCTCACCGGGGGTAGTGAATCAGCCCCAGCATTTT TRBV18 NA NA TRBJ1-5
CASSSYVSNQPQHF TGTGCCAGCAGTTCTTATGTTAGCAATCAGCCCCAGCATTTT TRBV27 NA few TRBJ1-5
CASSQRPGNTEAFF TGCGCCAGCAGTCAAAGGCCGGGTAACACTGAAGCTTTCTTT TRBV23-1 NA many TRBJ1-1
CASSPPGLAGGNEQFF TGTGCCAGCTCACCGCCGGGACTAGCGGGAGGTAATGAGCAGTTCTTC TRBV18 TRBD2 NA TRBJ2-1
CAITGSYEQYF TGTGCCATCACAGGGTCCTACGAGCAGTACTTC TRBV27 NA NA TRBJ2-7
CASSLALVPNEQFF TGTGCCAGCAGCTTAGCGCTAGTCCCCAATGAGCAGTTCTTC TRBV7-2 NA few TRBJ2-1
CASSFTRDRLNTEAFF TGTGCCAGCAGTTTTACCAGGGACAGACTGAACACTGAAGCTTTCTTT TRBV27 TRBD1 few TRBJ1-1
CASSPRPSRQGVHNEQFF TGTGCCAGCAGCCCCCGACCGTCTAGACAGGGGGTTCACAATGAGCAGTTCTTC TRBV27 TRBD1 NA TRBJ2-1
CASSSHLNSGANVLTF TGTGCCAGCAGCTCGCACCTGAACTCTGGGGCCAACGTCCTGACTTTC TRBV5-4 NA NA TRBJ2-6
CASSLGTSGRAGGGVQYF TGTGCCAGCAGTTTAGGGACTAGCGGGAGAGCCGGGGGAGGTGTGCAGTACTTC TRBV27 TRBD2 NA TRBJ2-7
CATHRTNYGYTF TGTGCCACACACCGTACTAACTATGGCTACACCTTC TRBV2 NA NA TRBJ1-2
CASARYYDNEQFF TGTGCCAGCGCCCGTTACTACGACAATGAGCAGTTCTTC TRBV11-1 NA NA TRBJ2-1
CASSEDRNTEVFF TGTGCCAGCAGCGAGGACAGGAACACTGAAGTTTTCTTT TRBV7-8 TRBD1 NA TRBJ1-1
CSVDGWRNTEAFF TGCAGCGTTGACGGGTGGAGGAACACTGAAGCTTTCTTT TRBV29-1 NA few TRBJ1-1